The T cell receptor (beta chain) described here comes from a study of regulatory T cells in long-lasting Graves disease. The CDR3 sequence is 15 residues long. The ends were cut back, 4 bases at V and 5 bases at J, with 17 bases in the middle. The germline V gene encodes CDR1 SNHLY and CDR2 FYNNEI. General study findings and limits: The TCR repertoire of persistent Graves' patients was less diverse than that of newly diagnosed ones. Researchers examined only peripheral blood and not thyroid tissue. Having only a small sample size may have limited accuracy.

To make TCR beta libraries, researchers used iRepertoire HTBI primers and Arm-PCR of CDR3 regions. Original processing methods: Identification yielded 60 or so TRBV and 13 to 15 TRBJ segments across samples. Each CDR3 protein is one row after TCRdb ran MiXCR on the multiplex PCR reads. The V and J calls were not made by the authors but by TCRdb's processing. The sample gives around 500,000 distinct CDR3 sequences, around 21% of which show up once; approximately 7.8% is in the top ten. Time point reported: persistent/refractory GD, antithyroid drugs over 5 years with positive TRAb. Scientists built the TCR library using RNA that was extracted from PBMCs. This clonotype was counted at least ten times. What it binds is unknown.

The receptor was isolated from a female donor with Graves disease. The sample consisted of peripheral blood mononuclear cells (PBMCs), taken when the disease was refractory, from a patient treated with antithyroid drugs. This chain connects TRBV2 to TRBJ1-2; D ambiguous. The CDR3 sequence is CASSGLPLPPYGYTF. CDR3 DNA: TGTGCCAGCAGTGGACTTCCCCTTCCTCCTTATGGCTACACCTTC. Together with reference TRBV2 and TRBJ1-2, the CDR3 gives the full variable domain: EPEVTQTPSHQVTQMGQEVILRCVPISNHLYFYWYRQILGQKVEFLVSFYNNEISEKSEIFDDQFSVERPDGSNFTLKIRSTKLEDSAMYFCASSGLPLPPYGYTFGSGTRLTVV.